The sequence of this T cell receptor (beta chain) was determined in a study of T-cell reconstitution after alpha-beta-depleted transplantation in children. This clonotype was picked up many times. J gave up 6 bases and V 0 bases, and 8 bases lay outside the gene matches. The length of the CDR3 is 17 residues. The V gene's germline CDR1 is SGHRS and CDR2 YFSETQ. A TCRbeta library incorporating unique molecular identifiers was prepared. TCRdb used MiXCR to reprocess the PCR reads, holding one entry per CDR3 protein. The data show 70,000 to 100,000 distinct CDR3 sequences, with 12% seen just once and about 14% held by the top ten.

The sequence derives from a human donor who donated a stem cell graft to a child with inherited bone marrow failure. This specimen consisted of PBMCs from the stem cell graft donor, obtained from the stem cell graft. The chain employs TRBV5-1 and TRBJ2-2; TRBD2 agrees at 10 bases. CDR3 sequence reads: CASSLETSGSLSGELFF. CDR3 sequence (DNA): TGCGCCAGCAGCTTGGAGACTAGCGGGTCCCTCTCCGGGGAGCTGTTTTTT. Using reference TRBV5-1 and TRBJ2-2 for the parts outside the CDR3, the full variable domain is KAGVTQTPRYLIKTRGQQVTLSCSPISGHRSVSWYQQTPGQGLQFLFEYFSETQRNKGNFPGRFSGRQFSNSRSEMNVSTLELGDSALYLCASSLETSGSLSGELFFGEGSRLTVL.